Listed below are T cell receptor beta chains from one sample, sequenced in a study of PD-1 blockade in classical Hodgkin lymphoma. Generated by immunoSEQ multiplex PCR, the TCRdb table keeps only in-frame clones and is missing some. Among around 92,000 clones listed, more than 80% were seen once. This material consisted of peripheral blood mononuclear cells (PBMCs), taken before the fourth cycle of nivolumab. The receptors were sampled from a human donor with classical Hodgkin lymphoma. CDR3s include the opening cysteine and the closing phenylalanine or tryptophan. D genes are given only for firm matches. Where a row states a size, it is once, few, many or the class of an expanded clone; other rows omit it.

abundance: medium-sized; j_gene: TRBJ1-1; d_gene: NA; v_gene: TRBV19; CDR3nt: TGTGCCAGTAGTAGAACTTCGGGGTTGAACACTGAAGCTTTCTTT; CDR3aa: CASSRTSGLNTEAFF
abundance: NA; j_gene: TRBJ2-5; d_gene: NA; v_gene: TRBV5-4; CDR3nt: TGTGCCAGCAGCTTAGAGGCTGTGGAGACCCAGTACTTC; CDR3aa: CASSLEAVETQYF
abundance: NA; j_gene: TRBJ2-1; d_gene: NA; v_gene: TRBV12-5; CDR3nt: TGTGCTAGTGGTCCGCCAGGGCCGAGCTCCTACAATGAGCAGTTCTTC; CDR3aa: CASGPPGPSSYNEQFF
abundance: NA; j_gene: TRBJ2-3; d_gene: NA; v_gene: TRBV28; CDR3nt: TGTGCCAGCAGTCCCCAACGGGCTCTAGATACGCAGTATTTT; CDR3aa: CASSPQRALDTQYF
abundance: many; j_gene: TRBJ2-7; d_gene: TRBD2; v_gene: TRBV7-2; CDR3nt: TGTGCCAGCAGCAAGGGCCCACCGGGACTAGCGGGAGACGAGCAGTACTTC; CDR3aa: CASSKGPPGLAGDEQYF
abundance: NA; j_gene: TRBJ2-5; d_gene: NA; v_gene: TRBV27; CDR3nt: TGTGCCAGCAGTTCCGAGACCCAGTACTTC; CDR3aa: CASSSETQYF
abundance: NA; j_gene: TRBJ2-7; d_gene: NA; v_gene: TRBV7-2; CDR3nt: TGTGCCAGCAGCTTAGCGTGGGAATCCTACGAGCAGTACTTC; CDR3aa: CASSLAWESYEQYF
abundance: NA; j_gene: TRBJ1-2; d_gene: NA; v_gene: TRBV19; CDR3nt: TGTGCCAGTAGTATAGGAGGTGGCGGACCTAACTATGGCTACACCTTC; CDR3aa: CASSIGGGGPNYGYTF
abundance: few; j_gene: TRBJ1-5; d_gene: NA; v_gene: TRBV10-2; CDR3nt: TGCGCCAGCAGTGAGTACGTCGAAACTCCCCAGCATTTT; CDR3aa: CASSEYVETPQHF
abundance: NA; j_gene: TRBJ2-2; d_gene: NA; v_gene: TRBV25-1; CDR3nt: TGTGCCAGCAGTTGGAGGTTCGGGGAGCTGTTTTTT; CDR3aa: CASSWRFGELFF
abundance: once; j_gene: TRBJ2-7; d_gene: NA; v_gene: TRBV25-1; CDR3nt: TGTGCCAGCAGTGAATTTAGCCGGGCCTACGAGCAGTACTTC; CDR3aa: CASSEFSRAYEQYF
abundance: NA; j_gene: TRBJ1-1; d_gene: NA; v_gene: TRBV5-1; CDR3nt: TGCGCCAGCAGCTTGATATCGGGGGACACTGAAGCTTTCTTT; CDR3aa: CASSLISGDTEAFF
abundance: NA; j_gene: TRBJ2-1; d_gene: TRBD1; v_gene: TRBV7-3; CDR3nt: TGTGCCAGCAGCTTGGGACAGCGAGCCAATGAGCAGTTCTTC; CDR3aa: CASSLGQRANEQFF
abundance: many; j_gene: TRBJ1-3; d_gene: NA; v_gene: TRBV4-1; CDR3nt: TGCGCCAGCAGCCATCTAGGGCGCGGGGGATCTGGAAACACCATATATTTT; CDR3aa: CASSHLGRGGSGNTIYF
abundance: NA; j_gene: TRBJ2-3; d_gene: NA; v_gene: TRBV29-1; CDR3nt: TGCAGCGTTGTCGAGTACGGAGATACGCAGTATTTT; CDR3aa: CSVVEYGDTQYF
abundance: NA; j_gene: TRBJ2-1; d_gene: NA; v_gene: TRBV27; CDR3nt: TGTGCCAGCAGTTTAGGCACTCGCTCTAGTCCTGAGCAGTTCTTC; CDR3aa: CASSLGTRSSPEQFF
abundance: NA; j_gene: TRBJ1-4; d_gene: NA; v_gene: TRBV4-1; CDR3nt: TGCGCCAGCAGCCAAGTGGGGGCGCGAGGTAATGAAAAACTGTTTTTT; CDR3aa: CASSQVGARGNEKLFF
abundance: NA; j_gene: TRBJ1-5; d_gene: NA; v_gene: TRBV6-4; CDR3nt: TGTGCCAGCAGCGATCATCAGCCCCAGCATTTT; CDR3aa: CASSDHQPQHF